A single sample is the source of the 21 T cell receptor beta chains below, sequenced in a study of blood T cell repertoires in COVID-19. Sequenced by immunoSEQ multiplex PCR; TCRdb stores in-frame clones only, minus some. Among some 300,000 clones listed, approximately 86% were seen once. The sequenced sample was peripheral blood. Receptors originate from a man aged 70 or older with acute or convalescent COVID-19.

The CDR3 bases are TGTGCCAGCAGTTCAGTGGGGAGCTCCTACAATGAGCAGTTCTTC. Amino acids: CASSSVGSSYNEQFF. The rearrangement joins TRBV28 to TRBJ2-1, with a tentative D call TRBD2 (5 bases). The CDR3 covers 15 residues. Trimming took 4 bases from V and 0 from J, leaving 10 bases between them. CDR1 and CDR2 (germline): MDHEN, SYDVKM.

The chain uses TRBV9 and TRBJ1-2, with 8 bases that match TRBD1. The CDR3 is 14 residues long. CDR1 is SGDLS and CDR2 is YYNGEE in the germline V gene. After removal of 4 bases from V and 3 bases from J, the junction contained 5 bases not matched to a gene. The CDR3 reads CASSPSTGDYGYTF. In DNA form, the CDR3 reads TGTGCCAGCAGCCCCTCGACAGGGGACTATGGCTACACCTTC.

With regard to this clone: Germline and junction disagree at one end, which may indicate a read error. V usage is TRBV7-2 and J usage is TRBJ2-3; TRBD2 is a possible D gene (5 bases). This CDR3 has 14 amino acids. Germline assignment: CDR1 SGHTA and CDR2 FQGNSA. CDR3 sequence (DNA): TGTGCCAGCAGCTTAGGCTCTAGCACAGATACGCAATATTTT. As protein: CASSLGSSTDTQYF.

The chain links TRBV5-4 to TRBJ2-2, with a tentative D call TRBD1 (6 bases). Trimming shortened V by 6 bases and J by 4 bases, and 10 bases separated the two germline ends. The CDR3 is 13 amino acids. Germline CDR1 reads SGHNT; CDR2 reads YYREEE (reference sequence). The CDR3 here is CASNLQGTGELFF. The CDR3 DNA reads TGTGCCAGCAACCTACAGGGCACCGGGGAGCTGTTTTTT. Looking up the rest from reference TRBV5-4 and TRBJ2-2 gives the full variable domain: ETGVTQSPTHLIKTRGQQVTLRCSSQSGHNTVSWYQQALGQGPQFIFQYYREEENGRGNFPPRFSGLQFPNYSSELNVNALELDDSALYLCASNLQGTGELFFGEGSRLTVL.

This clone was seen only a few times. The chain joins TRBV20-1 to TRBJ1-5; maybe TRBD1 (6 bases). The CDR3 length is 16 residues. Germline V gene lookup returns CDR1 DFQATT and CDR2 SNEGSKA (reference sequence). The V gene lost 3 bases and the J gene lost 0 bases, with 15 bases spanning the gap. The CDR3 DNA follows: TGCAGTGCTAGTGGGGGCGATGGGTATAGCAATCAGCCCCAGCATTTT. It specifies CSASGGDGYSNQPQHF.

The genes are TRBV5-6 and TRBJ1-4; D perhaps matches TRBD1 (5 bases). The CDR3 contains 19 residues. Trimming removed 4 bases at V and 0 bases at J, with 22 bases between. From germline, CDR1 is SGHDT and CDR2 YYEEEE. DNA for the CDR3: TGTGCCAGCAGCATGGCAGGGCATTTGACCACAACAACTAATGAAAAACTGTTTTTT. Amino acids: CASSMAGHLTTTTNEKLFF.

This chain joins TRBV3-1 (or the pseudogene TRBV3-2) and TRBJ1-3, with 7 bases that match TRBD1. The length of the CDR3 is 18 residues. V shed 0 bases, J shed 0 bases, and the junction held 8 bases outside the gene matches. CDR1 is LGHDT and CDR2 is YNNKEL in the germline V gene (reference sequence). CDR3 protein: CASSQDLRTGVSGNTIYF. CDR3 DNA sequence: TGTGCCAGCAGCCAAGATCTCAGGACAGGCGTCTCTGGAAACACCATATATTTT.

This clone showed up just a few times. The chain joins TRBV2 to TRBJ2-1; 11 bases are shared with TRBD2. Per the germline V gene, CDR1 is SNHLY and CDR2 is FYNNEI. Losses at the gene ends were 5 bases for V and 8 bases for J; bases not matched to a gene: 8. The CDR3 has 15 amino acids. The CDR3 sequence: CASSPLAGGSDEQFF. The CDR3 nucleotides read TGTGCCAGCAGTCCCCTAGCGGGGGGTTCCGATGAGCAGTTCTTC.

The chain combines TRBV11-2 with TRBJ2-7; perhaps TRBD2 as D (6 bases). This CDR3 is 15 amino acids long. With 4 bases removed from V and 0 bases from J, the gap between germline ends came to 13 bases. Germline V gene lookup returns CDR1 SGHAT and CDR2 FQNNGV. In nucleotides, the CDR3 is TGTGCCAGCAGCTCACTGGGAGGTTTCTCCTACGAGCAGTACTTC. Protein sequence: CASSSLGGFSYEQYF.

V usage is TRBV6-2 or TRBV6-3 and J usage is TRBJ1-3; D is undetermined. This CDR3 comprises 18 residues. The V gene's germline CDR1 is MNHEY and CDR2 SVGEGT. V shed 0 bases and J shed 0 bases, with 15 bases lying between them. As DNA, the CDR3 is TGTGCCAGCAGTTACTCGGTGTCGGGGTTCTTCTCTGGAAACACCATATATTTT. Its translation: CASSYSVSGFFSGNTIYF.

This sequence joins TRBV19 and TRBJ2-2; TRBD1 matches 7 bases. The CDR3 has 15 residues. The trim removed 7 bases at V and 5 bases at J, leaving 10 bases unmatched. Germline V lookup: CDR1 LNHDA, CDR2 SQIVND (reference sequence). The CDR3: CASKRQGVATGELFF. The CDR3 region has the DNA TGTGCCAGTAAGCGGCAGGGGGTAGCGACCGGGGAGCTGTTTTTT.

This rearrangement joins TRBV30 to TRBJ1-5; D is undetermined. The CDR3 sequence is 13 residues long. Per the germline V gene, CDR1 is GTSNPN and CDR2 is SVGIG (reference sequence). V gave up 0 bases and J gave up 4 bases, with 7 bases separating them. The CDR3 loop is CAWSVRTNQPQHF. CDR3 in DNA: TGTGCCTGGAGTGTACGCACAAATCAGCCCCAGCATTTT.

For the CDR3, the DNA is TGTGCCATCGGGGGACAGGGGTACGAGCAGTACTTC. Encoded protein: CAIGGQGYEQYF. The chain has TRBV10-3 and TRBJ2-7, with 10 bases fitting TRBD1. The germline V gene has CDR1 ENHRY and CDR2 SYGVKD. The CDR3 has 12 residues. With V trimmed by 8 bases and J by 4 bases, 2 bases remained unmatched.

This clone was recorded once. The rearrangement joins TRBV29-1 to TRBJ2-7, with 9 bases fitting TRBD1. From germline, CDR1 is SQVTM and CDR2 ANQGSEA. CDR3 length equals 14 residues. The J segment lost 4 bases and the V segment lost 5 bases, leaving 9 bases of the junction unmatched. CDR3 coding DNA: TGCAGCGTTTCCCACAGGGGGCAAAGGTACGAGCAGTACTTC. Translated: CSVSHRGQRYEQYF.

The chain combines TRBV11-2 with TRBJ1-6; D may be TRBD1 (5 bases). The CDR3 consists of 15 residues. Germline values: CDR1 SGHAT, CDR2 FQNNGV. Trimming took off 1 base at V and 7 bases at J, with 11 bases between the two ends. In DNA, the CDR3 is TGTGCCAGCAGCTTAGTCTGGGGGGGGAATTCACCCCTCCACTTT. The encoded protein is CASSLVWGGNSPLHF.

The chain recombines TRBV18 with TRBJ2-1; 7 bases line up with TRBD1. Germline lookup yields CDR1 KGHSH and CDR2 LQKENI. CDR3 length: 11 residues. V shed 6 bases, J shed 7 bases, and the junction held 0 bases outside the gene matches. The CDR3 DNA is TGTGCCAGCTCCAGGGGGAATGAGCAGTTCTTC. Translated, it gives CASSRGNEQFF.

In its sample, this clone was seen once. CDR3 region: CASSLGVAGDLGPHEQYF. CDR3 in DNA: TGTGCCAGCAGCCTCGGGGTAGCGGGGGACCTAGGGCCCCACGAGCAGTACTTC. J is TRBJ2-7 and V is TRBV4-2, with 9 nucleotides matching TRBD2. J was trimmed by 5 bases and V by 4 bases; bases with no gene match: 18. CDR1 is LGHNA and CDR2 is YNFKEQ in the germline V gene. The CDR3 sequence is 18 residues long.

This chain connects TRBV27 to TRBJ1-6, with D possibly TRBD1 on 5 matching bases. Germline CDR1 is MNHEY and CDR2 is SMNVEV (reference sequence). The CDR3 spans 14 residues. V lost 5 bases and J lost 9, with 14 bases in between. The CDR3 here is CASSPWGLGSPLHF. The CDR3 DNA sequence: TGTGCCAGCAGTCCATGGGGCCTGGGTTCACCCCTCCACTTT.

The chain couples TRBV6-6 to TRBJ1-2; no clear D. CDR1 MNHNY and CDR2 SVGAGI come from the germline V gene (reference sequence). The CDR3 is made up of 12 amino acids. V gave up 8 bases and J gave up 5 bases, with 12 bases separating them. The CDR3 loop is CASSPGLYGYTF. DNA of the CDR3: TGTGCCAGCTCCCCTGGGCTATATGGCTACACCTTC.

This chain joins TRBV18 and TRBJ1-6; TRBD1 matches 8 bases. V lost 3 bases and J lost 7; bases outside the gene matches: 2. This CDR3 has 14 residues. The germline V gene encodes CDR1 KGHSH and CDR2 LQKENI. The CDR3 spells CASSPGQVNSPLHF. CDR3 sequence (DNA): TGTGCCAGCTCACCGGGACAGGTGAATTCACCCCTCCACTTT.

This clone was recorded once. V gene TRBV28 combines with J gene TRBJ2-7; TRBD2 aligns across 7 bases. V dropped 6 bases and J dropped 3; count of bases not matched to a gene: 5. Germline V gives CDR1 MDHEN, CDR2 SYDVKM. This CDR3 contains 13 residues. The CDR3 nucleotides read TGTGCCAGCAGCCTGCCGGGGGGCTACGAGCAGTACTTC. Translating it yields CASSLPGGYEQYF.